This passage covers 22 T cell receptor beta chains from one sample sequenced in a study of blood T cell repertoires in COVID-19. Here immunoSEQ multiplex PCR was the method, and the copy in TCRdb shows in-frame clones only, minus some. This table has around 300,000 clones, approximately 86% appearing once. Sequenced sample: peripheral blood. The receptors here all came from a woman in her 70s with COVID-19, enrolled during active disease.

There are many counts of this clone. The genes are TRBV29-1 and TRBJ2-1, with 7 nucleotides matching TRBD2. The V segment lost 7 bases and the J segment 3 bases; nucleotides outside the gene matches: 6. The CDR3 is 13 amino acids. Looked up from germline, CDR1 is SQVTM and CDR2 is ANQGSEA. DNA of the CDR3: TGCAGCGCCCCCGGGGGGATCTACAATGAGCAGTTCTTC. Amino acids: CSAPGGIYNEQFF.

The V call is TRBV6-6, the J call TRBJ2-1; 8 bases are a match to TRBD2. In germline, CDR1 is MNHNY, CDR2 SVGAGI (reference sequence). V lost 4 bases to trimming and J lost 6 bases; unmatched junction nucleotides: 8. The CDR3 has 15 amino acids. The CDR3 region is CASSSGGARGNEQFF. For the CDR3, the DNA is TGTGCCAGCAGTTCGGGGGGGGCCAGGGGCAATGAGCAGTTCTTC.

The chain recombines TRBV4-1 with TRBJ1-2, with D hard to call. The CDR3 sequence is 14 residues long. The V and J ends lost 0 bases and 4 bases respectively, with 9 bases between them. CDR1 and CDR2 from the germline V gene are MGHRA and YSYEKL. The CDR3: CASSQDAIIYGYTF. As DNA, the CDR3 is TGCGCCAGCAGCCAAGATGCGATTATCTATGGCTACACCTTC.

This chain uses TRBV7-9 with TRBJ2-2; the D gene is possibly TRBD1 (5 bases). V shed 4 bases and J shed 4 bases, with 16 bases lying between them. The CDR3 length is 16 residues. The germline CDR1 and CDR2 sequences are SEHNR and FQNEAQ (reference sequence). CDR3 residues: CASSSLWQGPTGELFF. In nucleotides, the CDR3 is TGTGCCAGCAGCTCTCTCTGGCAGGGTCCCACCGGGGAGCTGTTTTTT. Full variable domain (remainder filled in from reference TRBV7-9 and TRBJ2-2): DTGVSQNPRHKITKRGQNVTFRCDPISEHNRLYWYRQTLGQGPEFLTYFQNEAQLEKSRLLSDRFSAERPKGSFSTLEIQRTEQGDSAMYLCASSSLWQGPTGELFFGEGSRLTVL.

This clone has more than one count but fewer than ten. The chain carries TRBV20-1 and TRBJ2-3; D is uncertain. V lost 3 bases, J lost 0 bases, and 10 bases lay in between. The CDR3 length is 14 residues. Germline assignment: CDR1 DFQATT and CDR2 SNEGSKA (reference sequence). The CDR3 DNA is TGCAGTGCTAGTCGGAGTGGAAGCACAGATACGCAGTATTTT. This translates into CSASRSGSTDTQYF.

The chain is built from TRBV18 and TRBJ1-3, with D hard to call. V lost 3 bases, J lost 0 bases, and 9 bases lay in between. CDR3 size: 15 residues. Germline V CDR1 and CDR2: KGHSH, LQKENI. The CDR3 protein is CASSPALSSGNTIYF. CDR3 nucleotides: TGTGCCAGCTCACCCGCCCTAAGCTCTGGAAACACCATATATTTT.

The V gene is TRBV25-1, the J gene TRBJ2-5, with 7 nucleotides matching TRBD1. Germline V lookup: CDR1 MGHDK, CDR2 SYGVNS. The CDR3 covers 15 residues. V was pared by 3 bases and J by 2 bases, with 6 bases of the junction left unmatched. CDR3 coding DNA: TGTGCCAGCAGTGATCTCCGGGACAGTCAAGAGACCCAGTACTTC. It codes for CASSDLRDSQETQYF.

The J gene is TRBJ2-3, the V gene TRBV7-2; 7 nucleotides line up with TRBD2. Germline V gene sequence: CDR1 SGHTA, CDR2 FQGNSA. V trimming: 0 bases; J trimming: 5 bases; junction bases outside the gene matches: 5. This CDR3 has 15 amino acids. In DNA form, the CDR3 reads TGTGCCAGCAGCTTAGCGGGGGGGGTTCAAGATACGCAGTATTTT. Amino acids: CASSLAGGVQDTQYF.

The CDR3: CASSPHGDEQYF. The CDR3 DNA follows: TGTGCCAGCTCACCACACGGGGACGAGCAGTACTTC. V gene TRBV18 combines with J gene TRBJ2-7, with D perhaps TRBD2 (5 bases). Trimming stripped 1 base from V and 5 bases from J, with 6 bases between. The CDR3 has 12 amino acids. CDR1 KGHSH and CDR2 LQKENI come from the germline V gene.

This chain links TRBV4-3 with TRBJ2-7, with TRBD2 as a possible D gene (5 bases). The V gene lost 0 bases and the J gene lost 3 bases, with 6 bases spanning the gap. Germline values: CDR1 LGHNA, CDR2 YSLEER. The CDR3 has 13 residues. Here the CDR3 reads CASSQDRDYEQYF. The DNA for the CDR3 is TGCGCCAGCAGCCAAGATCGGGACTACGAGCAGTACTTC.

The genes are TRBV6-5 and TRBJ1-1; 10 bases fit TRBD1. The germline CDR1 and CDR2 sequences are MNHEY and SVGAGI. This CDR3 region has 14 residues. V was pared by 5 bases and J by 4 bases, with 4 bases of the junction left unmatched. The CDR3 reads CASSLTGGGTEAFF. As DNA, the CDR3 is TGTGCCAGCAGTCTGACAGGGGGCGGCACTGAAGCTTTCTTT.

The chain links TRBV24-1 to TRBJ2-1; a possible D gene is TRBD2 (7 bases). CDR1 and CDR2 (germline): KGHDR, SFDVKD. This CDR3 region has 16 residues. Trimming took 2 bases from V and 7 from J, leaving 17 bases between them. The CDR3 DNA reads as TGTGCCACCAGTGATTCGGGGGGCGCGGGTGGTAATGAGCAGTTCTTC. Translation gives CATSDSGGAGGNEQFF.

This clone was picked up one time. The chain recombines TRBV5-5 with TRBJ1-1; D remains unclear. The length of the CDR3 is 14 residues. In germline, CDR1 is SGHKS, CDR2 YYEKEE (reference sequence). Trimming shortened V by 4 bases and J by 1 base, and 11 bases separated the two germline ends. Written as DNA, the CDR3 is TGTGCCAGCAGCCTATGGGCTCAGAACACTGAAGCTTTCTTT. Its translation: CASSLWAQNTEAFF.

The rearrangement joins TRBV7-8 to TRBJ2-5, with 9 bases fitting TRBD2. The CDR3 consists of 14 residues. Germline V gene lookup returns CDR1 SGHVS and CDR2 FQNEAQ. J gave up 5 bases and V 10 bases, and 11 bases lay outside the gene matches. This chain's CDR3 is CATVGGGAHETQYF. The CDR3 DNA is TGTGCCACCGTAGGCGGGGGGGCTCATGAGACCCAGTACTTC.

This chain connects TRBV5-1 to TRBJ2-1; TRBD2 agrees at 10 bases. CDR1 and CDR2 from the germline V gene are SGHRS and YFSETQ. This CDR3 is built from 16 residues. The V segment lost 0 bases and the J segment 4 bases; nucleotides outside the gene matches: 4. In DNA, the CDR3 is TGCGCCAGCAGCTTGGCCCCAGCGGGGGGGTACAATGAGCAGTTCTTC. It translates to CASSLAPAGGYNEQFF.

The genes are TRBV6-5 and TRBJ2-3, with TRBD2 identical over 14 bases. Germline V gene sequence: CDR1 MNHEY, CDR2 SVGAGI. Trimming cost V 6 bases and J 10 bases; bases outside gene matches: 3. The CDR3 is 13 residues long. The CDR3 region has the DNA TGTGCCAGCAGAGGGACTAGCGGGGGATCGCAGTATTTT. Its protein product is CASRGTSGGSQYF.

This clone was observed a single time. Other nucleotide sequences in the sample specify the same CDR3. The chain joins TRBV5-1 to TRBJ2-3; tentatively, D is TRBD2 (6 bases). The CDR3 contains 13 residues. Germline V CDR1 and CDR2: SGHRS, YFSETQ. V lost 2 bases and J 3 bases, leaving 7 bases between the germline ends. In DNA form, the CDR3 reads TGCGCCAGCAGCTTAGGAGGGACAGATACGCAGTATTTT. Translated: CASSLGGTDTQYF.

The chain uses TRBV24-1 and TRBJ1-2; tentatively, D is TRBD1 (5 bases). This CDR3 has 12 amino acids. V lost 9 bases to trimming and J lost 2 bases, with 9 bases between them. Germline V CDR1 and CDR2: KGHDR, SFDVKD. The CDR3 region has the DNA TGTGCCACCCAGGGTTCCAACTATGGCTACACCTTC. This sequence encodes CATQGSNYGYTF.

This rearrangement joins TRBV19 to TRBJ1-1; a possible D gene is TRBD1 (6 bases). This CDR3 contains 14 residues. V was clipped by 5 bases and J by 1 base, with 11 bases between them. Germline values: CDR1 LNHDA, CDR2 SQIVND (reference sequence). CDR3 region: CASSVLQGNTEAFF. The CDR3 DNA reads as TGTGCCAGTAGTGTATTACAGGGGAACACTGAAGCTTTCTTT.

The chain uses TRBV27 and TRBJ1-2; 7 bases align to TRBD1. CDR3 length: 13 residues. The junction had 9 bases not matched to a gene; V was cut back by 6 bases and J by 8 bases. Germline assignment: CDR1 MNHEY and CDR2 SMNVEV (reference sequence). The CDR3 region is CASSMTGSWGYTF. DNA of the CDR3: TGTGCCAGCAGCATGACAGGGTCGTGGGGCTACACCTTC.

V gene TRBV5-1 combines with J gene TRBJ2-7, with TRBD1 as a possible D gene (5 bases). V was clipped by 5 bases and J by 0 bases, with 12 bases between them. This CDR3 is 14 amino acids long. Germline CDR1 and CDR2: SGHRS and YFSETQ. The CDR3 loop reads CASSFDRLSYEQYF. The CDR3 DNA reads as TGCGCCAGCAGTTTCGACAGACTCTCCTACGAGCAGTACTTC.

The chain has TRBV27 and TRBJ1-1; 7 bases line up with TRBD1. From germline, CDR1 is MNHEY and CDR2 SMNVEV (reference sequence). Germline trimming cut 2 bases from V and 5 bases from J; bases unmatched to any gene: 5. The CDR3 is 14 amino acids. The CDR3 DNA reads as TGTGCCAGCAGTTTAGGACAGGAGGGGACTGAAGCTTTCTTT. Its translation: CASSLGQEGTEAFF.